This TCR beta chain came from a study of T cells expressing NK-cell markers. Looking at the study overall: TCR beta repertoires came from sorted CD3+CD56+NKG2C+, CD3+CD56+NKG2C- and CD3+CD56-NKG2C+ T cells.

Findings of the study overall: There remained a lack of clarity about HCMV specificity of expanded NKG2C+ T cell clones. Of the CD8+ T cells in 5 to 7 donors, roughly 1.0-7.5% belonged to dominant NKG2C+ clonotypes. Among a few donors, these clonotypes also ranked first in the CD3+CD56-NKG2C+ fraction.

As concerns this clonotype: Its target is unknown.

Using the 5' RACE reads, TCRdb records one entry per CDR3 protein without DNA. This table lists about half a million distinct CDR3 sequences. CDR3 length equals 16 residues. From germline, CDR1 is SGHRS and CDR2 YFSETQ. The sample was blood T cells: a sorted CD56 or NKG2C T cell subset, CD4+ or CD8+ T cells, or bulk PBMC T cells (not recorded which). This receptor was taken from a woman aged 45-59 years in good health. This chain joins TRBV5-1 and TRBJ2-7; as DNA is missing, the TRBD1 call by TCRdb cannot be tested. CDR3 protein: CASSRAPGDPFYEQYF.